In this sample, the clone carrying this TCR beta chain turned up a few times. Its matching antigen is unknown. The data belong to a study of T cell repertoires in cytomegalovirus infection. Whole-study context: Recently identified HLA-C-restricted CMV epitopes were used, and well-studied HLA-B-restricted CMV epitopes were used as well. In public TCR beta signatures, there were indications of both CMV infection and matching HLA type.

Findings and caveats of the study: Pooled public TCR beta family frequency picked out CMV carriers with the relevant HLA. Dominating the ex vivo response were TCR beta clonotypes that were CMV-specific and HLA-C-restricted.

TCRdb ran MiXCR on the reads and lists one entry per CDR3 protein. The sample has some 920,000 distinct CDR3 sequences, approximately 32% seen once; the top ten hold around 15%. This clonotype was obtained from a human donor in good health (CMV status not recorded). Some clones in this sample may be carry-over from other donors' samples. Sequences were derived from cultured CD8+ T cells from PBMCs, sampled from culture after CMV antigen stimulation.

CDR3 protein: CASSEDWGEETQYF. DNA for the CDR3: TGTGCCAGCAGTGAAGATTGGGGGGAAGAGACCCAGTACTTC. V and J are TRBV2 and TRBJ2-5; perhaps TRBD2 as D (6 bases). Germline V gene lookup returns CDR1 SNHLY and CDR2 FYNNEI. V was trimmed by 1 base and J by 3 bases, leaving 9 bases between them. The CDR3 length is 14 residues.